This is a list of T cell receptor beta chains from one sample in a study of T cells in Graves' hyperthyroidism and ophthalmopathy. TCRdb itself ran the multiplex PCR reads through MiXCR, one entry per CDR3 protein. The sample has about 720,000 distinct CDR3 sequences; 15% to 20% are singletons. The sample comprised blood. These receptors originate from a man aged 18 to 30 with Graves' hyperthyroidism. Both conserved end residues are part of each CDR3. The D gene is left open where the match is weak. The size field is filled for only some rows; it gives once, few, many or a size class.

j_call | v_call | d_call | clone_size | cdr3_nt | cdr3_aa
TRBJ2-2 | TRBV29-1 | - | - | TGCAGCGTGCGGAGCGGGGAGCTGTTTTTT | CSVRSGELFF
TRBJ1-2 | TRBV29-1 | TRBD1 | - | TGCAGCGCACCGGGACAGGGGATCTATGGCTACACCTTC | CSAPGQGIYGYTF
TRBJ1-1 | TRBV11-3 | TRBD1 | many | TGTGCCAGCGGCGGGACAGGGCTGAACACTGAAGCTTTCTTT | CASGGTGLNTEAFF
TRBJ2-3 | TRBV4-1 | TRBD1 | - | TGCGCCAGCAGCCTCCGGACAGGGGGTAAGAATACGCAGTATTTT | CASSLRTGGKNTQYF
TRBJ1-2 | TRBV6-2/TRBV6-3 | TRBD1 | many | TGTGCCAGCAGTTCGGGACAGGCGTATGGCTATGGCTACACCTTC | CASSSGQAYGYGYTF
TRBJ2-1 | TRBV12-3/TRBV12-4 | - | many | TGTGCCAGCAGCCACCCTCTGAGGGGGGTTACGGATGAGCAGTTCTTC | CASSHPLRGVTDEQFF
TRBJ1-5 | TRBV25-1 | - | - | TGTGCCAGCAGTGAGGCAGGGGCAGGCAATCAGCCCCAGCATTTT | CASSEAGAGNQPQHF
TRBJ1-5 | TRBV12-3/TRBV12-4 | TRBD1 | many | TGTGCCAGCAGAGGGACAGGGGATCAGCCCCAGCATTTT | CASRGTGDQPQHF
TRBJ1-6 | TRBV20-1 | - | - | TGCAGTGCTAGAGATAGGCAGGGAAGGTCCTATAATTCACCCCTCCACTTT | CSARDRQGRSYNSPLHF
TRBJ1-6 | TRBV3-1 | - | - | TGTGCCAGCAGCCAAGAAGCTACCTATAATTCACCCCTCCACTTT | CASSQEATYNSPLHF
TRBJ2-6 | TRBV20-1 | - | few | TGCAGTGCTAGAGATAGGAGGGGGGCTGGGGCCAACGTCCTGACTTTC | CSARDRRGAGANVLTF
TRBJ1-1 | TRBV12-3/TRBV12-4 | - | many | TGTGCCAGCAGTTCCCACAGAAGAAACACTGAAGCTTTCTTT | CASSSHRRNTEAFF
TRBJ2-5 | TRBV3-1 | TRBD2 | many | TGTGCCAGCAGCCAAGTGGGACTAGCGGGAGTTGAAGAGACCCAGTACTTC | CASSQVGLAGVEETQYF
TRBJ1-4 | TRBV3-1 | TRBD1 | - | TGTGCCAGCAGCCATTACAGGGGGTTAACTAATGAAAAACTGTTTTTT | CASSHYRGLTNEKLFF
TRBJ2-3 | TRBV20-1 | TRBD2 | many | TGCAGTGCTAGAGATCCTAGCGGGAGTTTTCTGGCAGATACGCAGTATTTT | CSARDPSGSFLADTQYF
TRBJ2-1 | TRBV11-2 | - | few | TGTGCCAGCAGCCTGACACTAAGCTCCTACAATGAGCAGTTCTTC | CASSLTLSSYNEQFF
TRBJ2-7 | TRBV11-2 | - | - | TGTGCCAGCAGCTTAGATTACCTTGCCGGGACGTTCAGCTCCTACGAGCAGTACTTC | CASSLDYLAGTFSSYEQYF
TRBJ2-7 | TRBV3-1 | - | few | TGTGCCAGCAGCCCCCCTTCGATCCTAGCGCCCTACGAGCAGTACTTC | CASSPPSILAPYEQYF
TRBJ2-1 | TRBV7-6 | TRBD2 | many | TGTGCCAGCAGCCAGAAGCGGGAGGGCCTTAATGAGCAGTTCTTC | CASSQKREGLNEQFF
TRBJ2-7 | TRBV10-3 | - | many | TGTGCCATCAGTGTGAAGTTAGAAACCGAGCAGTACTTC | CAISVKLETEQYF
TRBJ2-7 | TRBV5-1 | - | - | TGCGCCAGCAGCTTGGATAGCAGGGTTCGTCCCCACGAGCAGTACTTC | CASSLDSRVRPHEQYF
TRBJ1-6 | TRBV30 | - | - | TGTGCCTGGAGTGCCCCGGGGGCGAGAGATTCACCCCTCCACTTT | CAWSAPGARDSPLHF
TRBJ2-7 | TRBV10-3 | - | - | TGTGCCATCAGTGGGCCGCAGGGGGGAACCAACGAGCAGTACTTC | CAISGPQGGTNEQYF
TRBJ2-1 | TRBV30 | - | many | TGTGCCTGGAGTCTAGATCGGGGGAGTTGGAATGAGCAGTTCTTC | CAWSLDRGSWNEQFF
TRBJ2-1 | TRBV20-1 | TRBD2 | few | TGCAGTGCTAGGGGGACTACCGAGCAGTTCTTC | CSARGTTEQFF
TRBJ2-1 | TRBV15 | TRBD2 | many | TGTGCCACCAGCAGAGATCTAGCGGATTACAATGAGCAGTTCTTC | CATSRDLADYNEQFF
TRBJ2-1 | TRBV19 | TRBD2 | - | TGTGCCAGTAGTGCCCCGGGACTAGCGGTTTACAATGAGCAGTTCTTC | CASSAPGLAVYNEQFF
TRBJ2-1 | TRBV29-1 | - | many | TGCAGCGTTGAAGTCGCAATAGCGGTAGGCTATGAGCAGTTCTTC | CSVEVAIAVGYEQFF
TRBJ2-5 | TRBV18 | - | few | TGTGCCAGCTCGCGGTATGGCGTATCAGAGACCCAGTACTTC | CASSRYGVSETQYF
TRBJ2-3 | TRBV6-2/TRBV6-3 | - | - | TGTGCCAGCAGTCGGGGCGCGGGTACGCAGTATTTT | CASSRGAGTQYF
TRBJ2-7 | TRBV28 | - | many | TGTGCCAGCAGTTTAGAAGGGGTCTCCTACGAGCAGTACTTC | CASSLEGVSYEQYF